The clone carrying this TCR beta chain came up a few times. The sample's time point: blood at routine non-recurrence follow-up after resection. Unsorted samples of tumor, nontumor lung or frozen PBMC had their whole RNA sequenced. After removal of 3 bases from V and 2 bases from J, the junction contained 4 bases not matched to a gene. In germline, CDR1 is DFQATT, CDR2 SNEGSKA (reference sequence). The CDR3 covers 14 residues. TCRdb used MiXCR to reprocess the 5' RACE reads, holding one entry per CDR3 protein. The data show tens of thousands of distinct CDR3 sequences, approximately 10% seen once. This sample was included in a study of spatial heterogeneity in lung cancer.

The chain links TRBV20-1 to TRBJ2-7; 10 positions match TRBD1. Material: PBMCs, obtained at follow-up. This clonotype originated in a male donor with early-stage non-small cell lung cancer. CDR3 amino acids: CSASRDRGPYEQYF. As DNA, the CDR3 is TGCAGTGCTAGCCGGGACAGGGGCCCCTACGAGCAGTACTTC.